A single sample gave rise to the 5 T cell receptor beta chains below, sequenced in a study of graft-versus-host responses after intestinal transplantation. Their recognized antigens are unknown. The data were produced by immunoSEQ multiplex PCR, yet TCRdb's version contains in-frame clones alone and is incomplete. The repertoire holds 95,000 to 150,000 clones, with roughly 95% as singletons. The sample here was unstimulated CD8+ T cells sorted from spleen or lymph node cells, taken before intestinal transplant. These receptors were collected from a human donor who received an intestinal transplant.

The chain employs TRBV7-6 and TRBJ1-1; 7 positions agree with TRBD1. The CDR3 sequence is 12 residues long. V gave up 5 bases and J gave up 8 bases; unmatched junction bases: 5. Germline CDR1 is SGHVS and CDR2 is FNYEAQ. The CDR3 loop is CASSPGQWEAFF. The DNA of the CDR3 is TGTGCCAGCAGCCCGGGACAGTGGGAAGCTTTCTTT.

Here the CDR3 DNA reads TGCGCCAGCAGCCAAGCTGGCGGGGGCGGGAGGGCCTCCTACAATGAGCAGTTCTTC. Encoded protein: CASSQAGGGGRASYNEQFF. The chain combines TRBV4-3 with TRBJ2-1, with 9 positions matching TRBD2. Losses at the gene ends were 1 base for V and 0 bases for J; bases not matched to a gene: 10. This CDR3 comprises 19 residues. Germline CDR1 reads LGHNA; CDR2 reads YSLEER.

This chain connects TRBV18 to TRBJ2-1; weak D call: TRBD2 (6 bases). The CDR3 sequence is 16 residues long. With 3 bases removed from V and 4 bases from J, the gap between germline ends came to 16 bases. Germline CDR1 is KGHSH and CDR2 is LQKENI. The CDR3 is CASSPRDSEGYNEQFF. CDR3 in DNA: TGTGCCAGCTCACCGAGGGACTCTGAAGGGTACAATGAGCAGTTCTTC.

The chain employs TRBV6-6 and TRBJ2-7; 8 positions agree with TRBD1. Per the germline V gene, CDR1 is MNHNY and CDR2 is SVGAGI (reference sequence). The CDR3 extends over 14 amino acids. Trimming at V came to 2 bases and at J to 3 bases, leaving 3 bases not matched to a gene. CDR3 bases: TGTGCCAGCAGTTACCCACAGGGGGGCTACGAGCAGTACTTC. This sequence encodes CASSYPQGGYEQYF.

V and J are TRBV6-6 and TRBJ2-7; maybe TRBD1 (5 bases). Trimming took off 4 bases at V and 3 bases at J, with 19 bases between the two ends. Germline CDR1 MNHNY, CDR2 SVGAGI (reference sequence). There are 16 residues in the CDR3. Here the CDR3 DNA reads TGTGCCAGCAGTTTCCTCCAGGGTTACCCCCTCTACGAGCAGTACTTC. Translating it yields CASSFLQGYPLYEQYF.